Reported below is one TCR beta chain. This clone was observed a few times. There is no known antigen for this receptor. No base qualities exist here, and no much larger clone lies one base off it. The data were taken from a study of blood T cell repertoires in COVID-19 (dated by TCRdb to 2018 to 2020). Notes on the research overall: The collaborator samples originated in the United States, Italy and Spain and spanned the acute and convalescent phases of COVID-19. The material from the prospective study consisted of cDNA or gDNA derived from T cells, B-cell-depleted T cells, or PBMCs. Deeply sampled blood TCRbeta repertoires from subjects exposed to, actively infected with, or recovered from COVID-19 were included in the dataset. The repertoires were released in a freely available public database intended as a resource for research on the immune response to SARS-CoV-2. Samples were obtained from the ongoing ImmuneRACE study (first 160 participants) and from 950 to 1,500 subjects provided by 6 global collaborators. A de-identified subject ID, COVID-19 status, age in years and sex were almost always included in the sample metadata. HLA class I and class II types, where available, came from metadata supplied by the sample provider rather than from assay-based typing. Points the paper makes about the study in general: The quantity of clinical and demographic metadata differed by source and by participant and was supplied without curation.

In Seattle, one collaborating source enrolled patients while the infection was active and tracked those patients longitudinally over the course of disease. Whole blood was collected in K2EDTA tubes by collaborating institutions according to the institutions' own protocols. For TCRbeta analysis, collaborators shipped samples as frozen whole blood, isolated PBMCs, or DNA extracted from either of those sample types. The immunoSEQ Assay, a bias-controlled multiplex PCR, was used to amplify TCRbeta CDR3 regions from genomic DNA. In the original analysis: Within the assay, amplification of reference gene primers was used to estimate how many nucleated cells each sample contained. To quantify the absolute abundance of each unique TCRbeta CDR3 rearrangement, sequence reads were collapsed and filtered. For each sample, productive Simpson clonality was calculated as the square root of Simpson's diversity index over productive rearrangements. Sourced from immuneACCESS, this table was stored by TCRdb with only in-frame sequences that have V and J called. A share of the clones is absent; for the studies checked, an unresolved V gene accounts for under half, and the remainder has no known explanation. V and J calls and clone size are as listed in that table; D and trimming were resolved from the DNA. A total of some 250,000 clones appear in this sample, approximately 87% of them only once. Together, the top ten hold approximately 12% of the sample.

Material for sequencing was peripheral blood. The sequence derives from a young woman with COVID-19, enrolled during active disease.

CDR3 loop: CSVGGLFGETQYF. The nucleotide sequence reads TGCAGCGTTGGGGGGCTGTTTGGGGAGACCCAGTACTTC. The chain joins TRBV29-1 to TRBJ2-5; the best D guess is TRBD1, with 6 bases matching. The CDR3 contains 13 residues, cysteine and phenylalanine counted. Solely the CDR3 DNA is kept, with 39 bases framed from the first base. The V end loses 4 bases and the J end loses 5 bases, and a stretch of 14 bases separates them. CDR1 SQVTM and CDR2 ANQGSEA were looked up in the germline V gene.